This T cell receptor (beta chain) derives from a study of blood T cells in healthy people across ages (dated by TCRdb to the mid-2010s). A note on the overall study: In model experiments, template switching captured about one uniquely barcoded TCR beta cDNA molecule for every two T cells. Using the same blood draw, the study looked at two additional independent replicas of 1 million unique cDNA reads for two donors, one aged 18 to 30 and the other aged 80 or older. To track age-related changes in TCR beta repertoire diversity, the study relied on deep sequencing normalized with unique cDNA molecular identifiers. To avoid experimental bias, donors of different ages were distributed randomly across sequencing lanes. Donors were grouped into four age groups: young (average roughly 15 years), middle-aged (39), aged (62) and long-lived (less than 85).

The full study reports these points: Conclusive comparison of naive and antigen-experienced compartments was prevented by the profiling of bulk unsorted PBMCs. Total diversity estimates from one million sequenced T cells were considered lower bounds and underestimates. Compared with the aged group, more naive CD4+ T cells, fewer expanded clones and increased TCR diversity were shown by the long-lived group, suggesting age selection. Observed TCR beta diversity per million T cells fell roughly linearly with age, and a significant reduction was already apparent by age about 36. The CMV infection status of donors was not known, potentially confounding age-related changes in expanded clonotypes. The percentage of naive T cells measured by flow cytometry correlated strongly with observed TCR beta diversity.

Note on this clonotype: Its binding antigen is unknown. Base qualities are not at hand, and no much larger clone is one base apart.

Systemically healthy Caucasian individuals from Russia, 39 in total and aged about 6 to 95 years, were included as donors. Roughly 10 milliliters of peripheral blood were drawn from each donor into EDTA-treated Vacutainer tubes. Ficoll-Paque density-gradient centrifugation was used to isolate PBMCs, with at least 6.5 million obtained per sample. Trizol reagent was used to extract total RNA from PBMCs, with at least 5 micrograms per sample. Naive CD45RAhigh/CD27high T cell percentages were measured by flow cytometry on a PBMC aliquot from every donor. Library preparation used 5' RACE. Sequenced on an Illumina HiSeq 2500. A second PCR of roughly 7 to 11 cycles was run with a J-beta primer mix and a sample-barcoded 5' primer. A unique molecular identifier was introduced onto each TCR beta cDNA molecule by a template-switch 5' adaptor carrying 12 random nucleotides. Each sample yielded at least 2.5 million CDR3-containing paired-end reads. First-strand cDNA synthesis was performed from all RNA using the Mint cDNA synthesis kit, with priming by a TRBC-specific oligonucleotide. Following uracil-DNA glycosylase treatment, a first 18-cycle PCR with universal primers M1SS and BC2_uni_R was performed on all cDNA. The study's own analysis went as follows. For normalization, 1 million high-quality reads were randomly selected from each sample, with every read carrying a distinct molecular identifier. Instead of being binned into consensus sequences, reads that shared molecular identifiers were thrown out. MiTCR, with a Q25 quality threshold and the strictest error-elimination algorithm, was used for CDR3 identification, clonotype clustering and error correction. A nonparametric unseen species model using Euler transformation provided a lower-bound estimate of total TCR beta diversity. TCRdb's own reprocessing of the public reads used fastp at Q25 and MiXCR and kept productive beta chains. Rows with a matching CDR3 protein are joined into one entry that keeps the most common DNA and genes. The V and J calls were not made by the authors but by TCRdb's processing. The sample table records approximately 730,000 distinct CDR3 sequences; 43% of these occur just once. The ten most abundant clones make up around 20% of the sample.

CDR1 and CDR2, per the germline V gene, are SGHTA and FQGNSA. The CDR3 has 17 amino acids, counting the end cysteine and phenylalanine. Kept here is only the CDR3 DNA, which spans 51 bases and is read in frame from base 1. Germline trimming: 1 base from V, 3 bases from J; junction bases outside gene matches: 8. The clonotype comes from a woman aged 55-75 years in good health. Sequencing was carried out using blood. The chain employs TRBV7-2 and TRBJ2-3; 9 nucleotides in the junction match TRBD1. The CDR3 protein is CASSLVLGDRVTDTQYF. DNA sequence: TGTGCCAGCAGCTTAGTATTAGGGGACAGGGTTACAGATACGCAGTATTTT. With the rest looked up from the reference TRBV7-2 and TRBJ2-3 genes rather than sequenced, the full variable domain is GAGVSQSPSNKVTEKGKDVELRCDPISGHTALYWYRQSLGQGLEFLIYFQGNSAPDKSGLPSDRFSAERTGGSVSTLTIQRTQQEDSAVYLCASSLVLGDRVTDTQYFGPGTRLTVL.